Sequencing of this T cell receptor (beta chain) was carried out in a study of control samples from healthy donors and cancer patients. This clone appeared once. Per the germline V gene, CDR1 is SGHTA and CDR2 is FQGNSA. The V end lost 3 bases, the J end lost 1 base, and 9 bases lay between the germline ends. CDR3 length equals 14 residues. Clones were read by immunoSEQ multiplex PCR, and TCRdb kept only the in-frame ones, dropping some. The sample includes some 100,000 clones, just over 90% of them seen just once. The rearrangement uses TRBV7-2 and TRBJ1-1; D perhaps matches TRBD1 (5 bases). The sample consisted of blood. This clonotype originated in a man aged 18 to 29 in good health. The DNA of the CDR3 is TGTGCCAGCAGCTTTTTGACAGAGAACACTGAAGCTTTCTTT. This encodes CASSFLTENTEAFF. Filled out from reference TRBV7-2 and TRBJ1-1, the complete variable domain reads GAGVSQSPSNKVTEKGKDVELRCDPISGHTALYWYRQSLGQGLEFLIYFQGNSAPDKSGLPSDRFSAERTGGSVSTLTIQRTQQEDSAVYLCASSFLTENTEAFFGQGTRLTVV.